The 21 T cell receptor beta chains below come from one sample, sequenced in a study of blood T cell repertoires in COVID-19. Sequenced by immunoSEQ multiplex PCR; TCRdb stores in-frame clones only, minus some. The data hold approximately 120,000 clones, with more than 75% observed a single time. The sequenced sample consisted of peripheral blood. The receptor source for this set is a human donor in a cohort sampled during active COVID-19.

The V call is TRBV2, the J call TRBJ2-1; TRBD2 agrees at 13 bases. Germline V gene data show CDR1 as SNHLY and CDR2 as FYNNEI. The CDR3 is made up of 15 amino acids. V shed 3 bases, J shed 7 bases, and the junction held 3 bases outside the gene matches. The CDR3 is CASSETGLAGNEQFF. The CDR3 nucleotides are TGTGCCAGCAGTGAGACGGGACTAGCGGGGAATGAGCAGTTCTTC.

This clone was picked up one time. The rearrangement links TRBV6-5 to TRBJ1-2; maybe TRBD1 (6 bases). The germline V and J ends were trimmed by 8 bases and 6 bases, with 16 bases remaining between them. This CDR3 contains 13 residues. Germline V CDR1 and CDR2: MNHEY, SVGAGI. The CDR3 reads CASGRTVYDGYTF. CDR3 in DNA: TGTGCCAGCGGAAGGACAGTTTATGATGGCTACACCTTC.

The chain is built from TRBV9 and TRBJ1-6; perhaps TRBD1 as D (5 bases). Germline CDR1 and CDR2: SGDLS and YYNGEE. The CDR3 covers 15 residues. The V end lost 3 bases, the J end lost 7 bases, and 14 bases lay between the germline ends. CDR3: CASSATGTRNSPLHF. CDR3 coding DNA: TGTGCCAGCAGCGCCACCGGGACTCGAAATTCACCCCTCCACTTT. The variable domain in full, with the rest retrieved from reference TRBV9 and TRBJ1-6, is DSGVTQTPKHLITATGQRVTLRCSPRSGDLSVYWYQQSLDQGLQFLIQYYNGEERAKGNILERFSAQQFPDLHSELNLSSLELGDSALYFCASSATGTRNSPLHFGNGTRLTVT.

The gene calls are TRBV6-5 and TRBJ1-4, with a possible D match to TRBD1 (5 bases). CDR1 is MNHEY, CDR2 SVGAGI, per germline. The CDR3 spans 13 residues. The V gene lost 11 bases and the J gene lost 4 bases, with 14 bases spanning the gap. CDR3 region: CAASGGVNEKLFF. CDR3 nucleotides: TGTGCCGCCTCGGGGGGAGTTAATGAAAAACTGTTTTTT.

This chain uses TRBV6-5 with TRBJ2-1; D remains ambiguous. Germline CDR1 reads MNHEY; CDR2 reads SVGAGI. This CDR3 has 14 residues. Trimming stripped 0 bases from V and 7 bases from J, with 10 bases between. The CDR3 coding sequence is TGTGCCAGCAGTTACTCGGGTGTCGGGAATGAGCAGTTCTTC. Translated, it gives CASSYSGVGNEQFF.

This clone has a single count. A read error may produce the germline difference seen at one junction end. This chain joins TRBV7-7 and TRBJ2-5, with 8 bases aligning to TRBD1. This CDR3 has 16 residues. In germline, CDR1 is SSHAT, CDR2 FNYEAQ (reference sequence). The CDR3 reads CASSRTGTGVLETQYF. CDR3 DNA sequence: TGTGCTAGCAGCAGAACCGGGACAGGCGTTTTAGAGACCCAGTACTTC.

The genes are TRBV7-8 and TRBJ1-1; TRBD1 aligns across 11 bases. This CDR3 comprises 15 residues. V lost 4 bases, J lost 1 base, and 2 bases stayed unmatched. Germline CDR1 and CDR2: SGHVS and FQNEAQ. The CDR3 DNA reads as TGTGCCAGCAGCTACGGACAGGGGGCGAACACTGAAGCTTTCTTT. Its protein is CASSYGQGANTEAFF.

V gene TRBV23-1 combines with J gene TRBJ1-5, with 7 bases matching TRBD1. TRBV23-1 is classed as an ORF, of uncertain function. V dropped 7 bases and J dropped 0; count of bases not matched to a gene: 9. The CDR3 has 16 amino acids. The CDR3 nucleotides are TGCGCCAGCATCACGCGCGGGACAGATAGCAATCAGCCCCAGCATTTT. Its protein product is CASITRGTDSNQPQHF.

The chain employs TRBV5-1 and TRBJ1-3, with 7 nucleotides matching TRBD1. This CDR3 is built from 15 residues. Germline CDR1 and CDR2: SGHRS and YFSETQ. Trimming took 4 bases from V and 1 from J; bases not matched to a gene: 5. The CDR3 reads CASSATGKSGNTIYF. The DNA of the CDR3 is TGCGCCAGCAGCGCGACAGGGAAGTCTGGAAACACCATATATTTT. Supplemented by reference TRBV5-1 and TRBJ1-3, the full variable domain reads KAGVTQTPRYLIKTRGQQVTLSCSPISGHRSVSWYQQTPGQGLQFLFEYFSETQRNKGNFPGRFSGRQFSNSRSEMNVSTLELGDSALYLCASSATGKSGNTIYFGEGSWLTVV.

The J gene is TRBJ2-7, the V gene TRBV4-1; perhaps TRBD1 as D (6 bases). V was trimmed by 4 bases and J by 0 bases, leaving 19 bases between them. This CDR3 is built from 17 residues. CDR1 is MGHRA and CDR2 is YSYEKL in the germline V gene. The CDR3 region is CASSPFQGQGISYEQYF. CDR3 bases: TGCGCCAGCAGCCCTTTCCAGGGGCAGGGGATCTCCTACGAGCAGTACTTC.

The count of this clone is one. The V call is TRBV2, the J call TRBJ2-5, with 13 bases that match TRBD2. CDR1 and CDR2 from the germline V gene are SNHLY and FYNNEI. With 8 bases clipped from V and 7 bases from J, the junction kept 4 bases outside the gene matches. The CDR3 has 13 residues. The CDR3 region is CASGGLAGPTQYF. The CDR3 DNA reads TGTGCCAGCGGGGGACTAGCGGGGCCGACCCAGTACTTC.

The genes are TRBV6-1 and TRBJ2-1; TRBD2 might be the D (5 bases). The CDR3 sequence is 18 residues long. V lost 2 bases, J lost 0 bases, and 17 bases lay in between. The germline V gene has CDR1 MNHNS and CDR2 SASEGT. CDR3 nucleotide sequence: TGTGCCAGCAGTGAAAGGGCGGGTCCCAAGAGCTCCTACAATGAGCAGTTCTTC. Amino acid sequence: CASSERAGPKSSYNEQFF.

The V gene is TRBV9, the J gene TRBJ1-2; a weak D match, TRBD1 (5 bases). The CDR3 spans 13 residues. V lost 3 bases to trimming and J lost 7 bases, with 13 bases between them. Germline lookup yields CDR1 SGDLS and CDR2 YYNGEE. The CDR3, as DNA: TGTGCCAGCAGCGAACTCCAGGGCGGTGGCTACACCTTC. This gives the protein CASSELQGGGYTF.

The V gene is TRBV9, the J gene TRBJ1-2, with D perhaps TRBD1 (5 bases). Germline V gives CDR1 SGDLS, CDR2 YYNGEE. With 0 bases removed from V and 0 bases from J, the gap between germline ends came to 12 bases. The CDR3 spans 16 residues. This CDR3 reads CASSVGQGWANYGYTF. Written as DNA, the CDR3 is TGTGCCAGCAGCGTAGGTCAGGGTTGGGCTAACTATGGCTACACCTTC.

This chain joins TRBV30 and TRBJ2-5; 8 bases map to TRBD1. With V trimmed by 4 bases and J by 2 bases, 9 bases remained unmatched. CDR1 and CDR2 from the germline V gene are GTSNPN and SVGIG (reference sequence). This CDR3 comprises 15 residues. CDR3 sequence: CAWTRWDRQQETQYF. The CDR3 region has the DNA TGTGCCTGGACCCGATGGGACAGGCAGCAAGAGACCCAGTACTTC.

This clone was observed once. The CDR3 spells CASSLNGRLQETQYF. The CDR3 coding sequence is TGTGCCAGCAGCTTGAACGGGAGATTACAAGAGACCCAGTACTTC. The rearrangement uses TRBV7-6 and TRBJ2-5, with a tentative D call TRBD2 (6 bases). There are 15 residues in the CDR3. The ends were cut back, 3 bases at V and 2 bases at J, with 13 bases in the middle. The germline V gene encodes CDR1 SGHVS and CDR2 FNYEAQ.

The chain couples TRBV19 to TRBJ2-4; weak D call: TRBD1 (5 bases). The ends were cut back, 4 bases at V and 1 base at J, with 8 bases in the middle. The CDR3 loop spans 14 amino acids. Germline CDR1 LNHDA, CDR2 SQIVND (reference sequence). In DNA form, the CDR3 reads TGTGCCAGTAGTAGGAACAGGGCCAAAAACATTCAGTACTTC. It codes for CASSRNRAKNIQYF.

The V and J genes are TRBV11-2 and TRBJ2-1; 14 nucleotides match TRBD2. With V trimmed by 5 bases and J by 7 bases, 16 bases remained unmatched. CDR1 is SGHAT, CDR2 FQNNGV, per germline. The CDR3 is 19 amino acids. The CDR3 DNA follows: TGTGCCAGCAGCGCCTCGACCGCCGGGACTAGCGGGAGCTATAATGAGCAGTTCTTC. Translation: CASSASTAGTSGSYNEQFF. The full variable domain, with the rest looked up from reference TRBV11-2 and TRBJ2-1, is EAGVAQSPRYKIIEKRQSVAFWCNPISGHATLYWYQQILGQGPKLLIQFQNNGVVDDSQLPKDRFSAERLKGVDSTLKIQPAKLEDSAVYLCASSASTAGTSGSYNEQFFGPGTRLTVL.

The chain is built from TRBV19 and TRBJ2-1; 10 bases line up with TRBD2. The CDR3 sequence is 14 residues long. The germline V gene has CDR1 LNHDA and CDR2 SQIVND (reference sequence). The trim removed 8 bases at V and 0 bases at J, leaving 1 base unmatched. The CDR3: CASSSGGSYNEQFF. The CDR3 nucleotides are TGTGCCAGTTCTAGCGGGGGCTCCTACAATGAGCAGTTCTTC.

The V and J genes are TRBV14 and TRBJ2-7, with 8 bases identical to TRBD2. The junction had 10 bases not matched to a gene; V was cut back by 2 bases and J by 7 bases. There are 15 residues in the CDR3. CDR1 and CDR2 (germline): SGHDN, FVKESK. The CDR3 DNA reads as TGTGCCAGCAGCCAACCCGGGACTAGTGTAATAGAGCAGTACTTC. Translated, it gives CASSQPGTSVIEQYF.

V usage is TRBV11-1 and J usage is TRBJ2-1; 7 bases match TRBD2. Trimming at V came to 8 bases and at J to 0 bases, leaving 7 bases not matched to a gene. The CDR3 runs to 15 residues. Germline CDR1 SGHAT, CDR2 FQDESV (reference sequence). CDR3 nucleotides: TGTGCCAGCTTATGGGGGGGAGGCTCCTACAATGAGCAGTTCTTC. As protein: CASLWGGGSYNEQFF.